What follows describes a single TCR beta chain. Its specificity is unknown. The data originate from a study of T cell repertoires in cytomegalovirus infection. Study details: Used in the study were CMV epitopes, some recently identified and HLA-C-restricted, others well-studied and HLA-B-restricted. TCR beta signatures that were public indicated CMV infection and matching HLA type.

General observations from the study: HLA-C-restricted CMV-specific TCR beta clonotypes were dominant in the ex vivo response. Using cumulative public TCR beta family frequency, the authors identified those who carried CMV together with the relevant HLA.

The trim removed 7 bases at V and 4 bases at J, leaving 7 bases unmatched. From germline, CDR1 is LNHDA and CDR2 SQIVND (reference sequence). This CDR3 has 14 residues. TCRdb fed the reads into MiXCR, producing one record per CDR3 protein. The sample lists some 500,000 distinct CDR3 sequences; around a third were seen once. The chain is built from TRBV19 and TRBJ2-3; 8 bases line up with TRBD2. This TCR came from a human donor in good health (CMV status not recorded). Some clones in this sample may be carry-over from other donors' samples. The source was cultured PBMCs, collected from culture after CMV antigen stimulation. The chain's CDR3 is CASKRGTSSDTQYF. DNA of the CDR3: TGTGCCAGTAAAAGGGGGACTAGTTCAGATACGCAGTATTTT.